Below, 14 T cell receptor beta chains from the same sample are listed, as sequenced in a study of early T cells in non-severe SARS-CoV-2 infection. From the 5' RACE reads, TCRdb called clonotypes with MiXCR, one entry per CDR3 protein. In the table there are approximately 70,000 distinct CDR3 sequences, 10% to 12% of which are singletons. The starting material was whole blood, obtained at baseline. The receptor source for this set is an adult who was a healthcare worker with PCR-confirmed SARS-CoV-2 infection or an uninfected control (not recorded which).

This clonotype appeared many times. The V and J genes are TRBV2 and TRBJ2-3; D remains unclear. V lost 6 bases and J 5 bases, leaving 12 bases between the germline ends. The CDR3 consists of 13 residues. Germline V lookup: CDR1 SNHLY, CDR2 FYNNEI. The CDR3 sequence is CASSAAMGDTQYF. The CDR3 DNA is TGTGCCAGCAGCGCCGCAATGGGAGATACGCAGTATTTT.

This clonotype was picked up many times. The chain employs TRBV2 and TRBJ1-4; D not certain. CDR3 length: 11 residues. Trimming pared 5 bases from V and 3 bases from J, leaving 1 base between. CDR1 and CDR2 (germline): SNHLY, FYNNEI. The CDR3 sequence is CASSPNEKLFF. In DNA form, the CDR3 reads TGTGCCAGCAGTCCTAATGAAAAACTGTTTTTT.

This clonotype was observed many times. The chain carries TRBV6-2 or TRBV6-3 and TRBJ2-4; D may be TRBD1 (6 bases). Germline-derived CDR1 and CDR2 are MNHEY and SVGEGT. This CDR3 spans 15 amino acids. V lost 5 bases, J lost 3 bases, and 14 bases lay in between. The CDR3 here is CASSKAGEGKNIQYF. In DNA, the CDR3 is TGTGCCAGCAGTAAAGCAGGGGAAGGCAAAAACATTCAGTACTTC.

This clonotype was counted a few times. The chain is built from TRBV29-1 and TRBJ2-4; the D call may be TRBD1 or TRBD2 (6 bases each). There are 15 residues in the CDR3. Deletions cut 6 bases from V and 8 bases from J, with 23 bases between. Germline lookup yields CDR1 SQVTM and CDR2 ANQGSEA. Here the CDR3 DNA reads TGCAGCGTCATAGGGGGGAAAGAAGCCCTGGACATTCAGTACTTC. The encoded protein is CSVIGGKEALDIQYF.

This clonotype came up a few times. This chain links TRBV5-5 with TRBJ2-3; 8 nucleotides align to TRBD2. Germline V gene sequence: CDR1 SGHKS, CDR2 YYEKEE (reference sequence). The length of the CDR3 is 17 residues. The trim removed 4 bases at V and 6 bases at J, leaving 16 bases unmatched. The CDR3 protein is CASSPILLRGARDTQYF. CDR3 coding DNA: TGTGCCAGCAGCCCTATTCTTCTGCGGGGGGCCCGGGATACGCAGTATTTT. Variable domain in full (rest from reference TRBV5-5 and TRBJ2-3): DAGVTQSPTHLIKTRGQQVTLRCSPISGHKSVSWYQQVLGQGPQFIFQYYEKEERGRGNFPDRFSARQFPNYSSELNVNALLLGDSALYLCASSPILLRGARDTQYFGPGTRLTVL.

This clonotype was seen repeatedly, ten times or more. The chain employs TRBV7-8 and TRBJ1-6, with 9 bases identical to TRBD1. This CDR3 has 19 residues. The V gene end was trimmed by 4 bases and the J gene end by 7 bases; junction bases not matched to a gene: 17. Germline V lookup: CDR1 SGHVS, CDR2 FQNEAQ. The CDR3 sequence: CASSSRVGLGQGINSPLHF. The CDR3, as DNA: TGTGCCAGCAGCTCCAGGGTGGGGCTCGGACAGGGGATCAATTCACCCCTCCACTTT. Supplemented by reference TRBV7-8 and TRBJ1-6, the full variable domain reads GAGVSQSPRYKVAKRGQDVALRCDPISGHVSLFWYQQALGQGPEFLTYFQNEAQLDKSGLPSDRFFAERPEGSVSTLKIQRTQQEDSAVYLCASSSRVGLGQGINSPLHFGNGTRLTVT.

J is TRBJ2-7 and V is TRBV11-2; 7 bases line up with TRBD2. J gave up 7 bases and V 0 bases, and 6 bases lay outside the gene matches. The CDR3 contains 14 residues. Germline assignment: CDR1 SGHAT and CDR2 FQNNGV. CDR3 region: CASSLDRGRAEQYF. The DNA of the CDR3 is TGTGCCAGCAGCTTAGACCGGGGGAGGGCTGAGCAGTACTTC.

The CDR3 DNA is TGTGCCAGCAGTTCCACGGGACTTTTGGCCTACGAGCAGTACTTC. Its protein is CASSSTGLLAYEQYF. V is TRBV6-6 and J is TRBJ2-7, with D perhaps matching TRBD2 (6 bases). Germline V lookup: CDR1 MNHNY, CDR2 SVGAGI (reference sequence). Trimming stripped 4 bases from V and 2 bases from J, with 15 bases between. CDR3 length: 15 residues.

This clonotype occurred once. DNA for the CDR3: TGTGCCAGCTCACCTCTGAGCGGAGATACGCAGTATTTT. This sequence encodes CASSPLSGDTQYF. The chain recombines TRBV18 with TRBJ2-3, with a weak D call TRBD2 (5 bases). Trimming shortened V by 3 bases and J by 5 bases, and 9 bases separated the two germline ends. The germline gives CDR1 KGHSH, CDR2 LQKENI. This CDR3 region has 13 residues.

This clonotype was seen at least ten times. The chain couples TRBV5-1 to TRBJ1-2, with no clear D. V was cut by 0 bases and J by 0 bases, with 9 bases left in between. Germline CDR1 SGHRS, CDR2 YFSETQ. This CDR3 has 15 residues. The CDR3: CASSLALGTNYGYTF. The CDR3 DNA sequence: TGCGCCAGCAGCTTGGCGCTCGGAACTAACTATGGCTACACCTTC.

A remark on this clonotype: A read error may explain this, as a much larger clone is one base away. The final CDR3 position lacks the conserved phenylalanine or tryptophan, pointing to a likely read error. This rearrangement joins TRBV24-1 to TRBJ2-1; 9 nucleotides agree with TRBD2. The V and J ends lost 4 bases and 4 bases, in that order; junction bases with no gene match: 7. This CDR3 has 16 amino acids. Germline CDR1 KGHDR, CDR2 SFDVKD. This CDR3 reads CATSESGTSFYNEQFL. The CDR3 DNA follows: TGTGCCACCAGTGAGTCCGGGACTAGCTTTTACAATGAGCAGTTCCTC.

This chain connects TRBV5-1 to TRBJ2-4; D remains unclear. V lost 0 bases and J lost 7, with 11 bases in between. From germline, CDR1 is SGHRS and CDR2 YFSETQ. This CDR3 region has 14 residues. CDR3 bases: TGCGCCAGCAGCTTGGGCCGGCCCGGGAACATTCAGTACTTC. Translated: CASSLGRPGNIQYF.

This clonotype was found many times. The DNA for the CDR3 is TGTGCCAGCAGCTTAGCGTTAAACACCGGGGAGCTGTTTTTT. Residues: CASSLALNTGELFF. This chain uses TRBV7-6 with TRBJ2-2, with unresolved D. In germline, CDR1 is SGHVS, CDR2 FNYEAQ. Trimming removed 0 bases at V and 2 bases at J, with 4 bases between. The length of the CDR3 is 14 residues.

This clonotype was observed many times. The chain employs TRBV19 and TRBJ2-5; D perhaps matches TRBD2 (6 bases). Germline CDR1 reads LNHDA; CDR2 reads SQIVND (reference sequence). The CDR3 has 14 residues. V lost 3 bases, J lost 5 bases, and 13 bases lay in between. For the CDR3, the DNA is TGTGCCAGTAGTATGACAGCGGGCTTGGAGACCCAGTACTTC. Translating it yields CASSMTAGLETQYF.